This T cell receptor beta chain was observed in a study of breast tumors, draining lymph nodes, adjacent tissues listed by TCRdb under 2016. In the study overall: Breast cancer patients provided tumor, adjacent nontumor tissue and axillary lymph nodes, and the study compared the TCR beta repertoires across these three sources. In human breast cancer, the study set out to assess how tumor, surrounding tissue and draining lymph node repertoires relate to one another and whether T cells might be exchanged between them. Study-wide conclusions, independent of this receptor: T-cell repertoire diversity in tumors was found to be lower than in lymph nodes but higher than in nontumor tissue, and preferential V and J gene usage was observed. Tumor and nontumor tissue repertoires were significantly more similar in luminal-like than in basal-like breast cancer. The data were considered consistent with most tumor T cells being derived from the lymph node and subsequently expanding within tumor tissue. The conclusion that tumor T cells originate in lymph nodes was framed as consistent with a hypothesis rather than directly demonstrated.

The CDR1 and CDR2 encoded by the germline V gene are SGHRS and YFSETQ. Trimming accounts for 3 bases at V and 2 bases at J, while the number of junction bases matched to no gene is 6. The CDR3 measures 15 amino acids from cysteine to phenylalanine. The entry retains the CDR3 DNA only, 45 bases that are in frame from base 1. Note on this clonotype: No antigen is known for it. This clone may be a read error of a much larger clone one base away.

Instrument used: Illumina HiSeq 2000. TCR beta chain libraries were generated through multiplex PCR amplification. High-throughput sequencing was used to analyze the amplified TCR beta chain products. TCRdb trimmed public reads at Q25 via fastp, called clones via MiXCR and kept in-frame beta chains. When rows share a CDR3 protein, they turn into one entry using the most common DNA and genes. In this sample the table shows roughly 130,000 distinct CDR3 sequences, 20% of which occur a single time. The top ten constitute about 3.5% of the sample. Lymph node samples were obtained from the axillary draining lymph nodes of breast cancer patients.

The sequenced material came from axillary lymph node tissue. The chain was built from TRBV5-1 and TRBJ2-5, with 8 junctional bases fitting TRBD2. The receptor was derived from a female donor with breast cancer. Some clones in this sample may be carry-over from other donors' samples. The DNA sequence is given as TGCGCCAGCAGCTCCGAGGCGGGGGGACAAGAGACCCAGTACTTC. The translation is CASSSEAGGQETQYF. Full variable domain (CDR3 extended with the reference TRBV5-1 and TRBJ2-5 proteins): KAGVTQTPRYLIKTRGQQVTLSCSPISGHRSVSWYQQTPGQGLQFLFEYFSETQRNKGNFPGRFSGRQFSNSRSEMNVSTLELGDSALYLCASSSEAGGQETQYFGPGTRLLVL.